The 4 T cell receptor beta chains below were found in one sample sequenced in a study of PD-1 blockade in classical Hodgkin lymphoma. Autologous stem cell transplantation was followed by relapse in every patient, and brentuximab vedotin exposure varied. The method was immunoSEQ multiplex PCR; TCRdb's version includes in-frame clones alone and lacks a portion of them. This repertoire shows about 97,000 clones, around four fifths found once; its top ten account for 12%. This material consisted of peripheral blood mononuclear cells (PBMCs), taken at baseline. The origin of the receptors is a human donor with classical Hodgkin lymphoma.

The chain uses TRBV13 and TRBJ2-1; D may be TRBD1 (5 bases). Trimming stripped 3 bases from V and 0 bases from J, with 6 bases between. Germline CDR1 is PRHDT and CDR2 is FYEKMQ (reference sequence). CDR3 length: 14 amino acids. The CDR3 sequence is CASSFTGSYNEQFF. CDR3 nucleotide sequence: TGTGCCAGCAGCTTTACAGGCTCCTACAATGAGCAGTTCTTC.

The chain is built from TRBV7-9 and TRBJ2-5; no firm D call. Trimming stripped 4 bases from V and 7 bases from J, with 10 bases between. CDR1 and CDR2 (germline): SEHNR, FQNEAQ (reference sequence). The CDR3 runs to 12 residues. CDR3 coding DNA: TGTGCCAGCAGCTCCCTTATGGTGACCCAGTACTTC. It encodes CASSSLMVTQYF.

The chain has TRBV10-3 and TRBJ2-2; a possible D gene is TRBD1 (6 bases). From germline, CDR1 is ENHRY and CDR2 SYGVKD. The CDR3 consists of 16 residues. Deletions cut 4 bases from V and 7 bases from J, with 19 bases between. CDR3 DNA sequence: TGTGCCATCAGTGGGAGCGGTGGGGGCAACGGCGGGGAGCTGTTTTTT. Translating it yields CAISGSGGGNGGELFF.

By share, this clone ranks as medium-sized (0.01 to 0.1%). This sequence joins TRBV7-6 and TRBJ2-7, with TRBD1 matching 7 bases. This CDR3 spans 14 amino acids. Looked up from germline, CDR1 is SGHVS and CDR2 is FNYEAQ. The ends lost 2 bases at V and 6 bases at J; junction bases unmatched: 7. CDR3 sequence: CASSLYRGQPEQYF. In DNA form, the CDR3 reads TGTGCCAGCAGCTTATACAGGGGCCAACCCGAGCAGTACTTC.